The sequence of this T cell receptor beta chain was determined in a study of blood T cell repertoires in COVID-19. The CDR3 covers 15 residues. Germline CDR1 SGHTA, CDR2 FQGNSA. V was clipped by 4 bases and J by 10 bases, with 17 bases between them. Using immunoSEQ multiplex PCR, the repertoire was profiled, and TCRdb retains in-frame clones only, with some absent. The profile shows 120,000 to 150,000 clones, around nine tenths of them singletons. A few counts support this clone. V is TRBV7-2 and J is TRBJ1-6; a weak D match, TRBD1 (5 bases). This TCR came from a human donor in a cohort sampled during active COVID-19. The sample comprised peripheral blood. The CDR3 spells CASSSQGVRKSPLHF. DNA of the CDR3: TGTGCCAGCAGCTCCCAAGGGGTAAGGAAGTCACCCCTCCACTTT.